This is a list of T cell receptor beta chains from one sample in a study of blood T cell repertoires in COVID-19. Profiled with immunoSEQ multiplex PCR; TCRdb holds only in-frame clones, not every one. The repertoire includes some 330,000 clones, about 92% of them detected once, and around 18% sits in the top ten. Sequencing was performed on PBMCs or T cells enriched from blood (not recorded which). The receptors come from a woman under 40 who had recovered from COVID-19. Each CDR3 is given with its conserved first and last residue. D genes are given only for firm matches. Expanded clones are given a class, and other clones once, few, many or no size at all.

TRBJ1-5 | . | TRBV20-1 | . | CSARGQNNQPQHF | TGCAGTGCTCGTGGACAGAACAATCAGCCCCAGCATTTT
TRBJ2-7 | . | TRBV10-3 | TRBD1 | CAISPGQGSYEQYF | TGTGCCATCAGTCCGGGACAGGGTAGTTACGAGCAGTACTTC
TRBJ1-5 | . | TRBV28 | . | CASSLPRHRLGHSNQPQHF | TGTGCCAGCAGTTTGCCCCGGCACCGCCTGGGACATAGCAATCAGCCCCAGCATTTT
TRBJ2-2 | . | TRBV9 | TRBD2 | CATGREGVGTGELFF | TGTGCCACAGGACGGGAGGGCGTTGGGACCGGGGAGCTGTTTTTT
TRBJ1-5 | . | TRBV18 | TRBD1 | CASSQTGASNQPQHF | TGTGCCAGCTCACAGACAGGGGCAAGCAATCAGCCCCAGCATTTT
TRBJ2-1 | . | TRBV20-1 | . | CSASPWTGKYNEQFF | TGCAGTGCTAGTCCTTGGACTGGAAAGTACAATGAGCAGTTCTTC
TRBJ1-1 | . | TRBV28 | . | CASSTNSGLNTEAFF | TGTGCCAGCAGTACCAATTCAGGCCTGAACACTGAAGCTTTCTTT
TRBJ2-7 | . | TRBV19 | TRBD2 | CASSIATSGGAYEQYF | TGTGCCAGTAGTATAGCTACTAGCGGGGGAGCCTACGAGCAGTACTTC
TRBJ2-1 | . | TRBV7-2 | TRBD1 | CASSFHRGLYGDEQFF | TGTGCCAGCAGCTTCCACAGGGGTCTCTATGGGGATGAGCAGTTCTTC
TRBJ2-7 | once | TRBV27 | . | CASSLVSGVLHEQYF | TGTGCCAGCAGTTTGGTATCCGGGGTACTCCACGAGCAGTACTTC
TRBJ1-3 | . | TRBV7-2 | . | CASSLGGAGNTIYF | TGTGCCAGCAGCTTGGGGGGAGCTGGAAACACCATATATTTT
TRBJ2-7 | . | TRBV7-2 | . | CASSLVGGTYEQYF | TGTGCCAGCAGCTTAGTAGGCGGGACCTACGAGCAGTACTTC
TRBJ1-4 | . | TRBV7-8 | TRBD1 | CASSRGTGGYEKLFF | TGTGCCAGCAGCCGAGGTACAGGGGGCTATGAAAAACTGTTTTTT
TRBJ2-1 | . | TRBV7-9 | TRBD2 | CASSPPPGTSGHEQFF | TGTGCCAGCAGCCCTCCCCCCGGGACTAGTGGCCATGAGCAGTTCTTC
TRBJ1-1 | once | TRBV28 | . | CASSFPGETEAFF | TGTGCCAGCAGTTTCCCAGGGGAGACTGAAGCTTTCTTT
TRBJ1-1 | . | TRBV29-1 | . | CSVGAGAMNTEAFF | TGCAGCGTTGGTGCGGGGGCGATGAACACTGAAGCTTTCTTT
TRBJ2-5 | . | TRBV7-8 | . | CASSRRGAKETQYF | TGTGCCAGCAGCCGCCGGGGAGCTAAAGAGACCCAGTACTTC
TRBJ2-1 | . | TRBV9 | TRBD2 | CASSESLAGRDVGQFF | TGTGCCAGCAGCGAATCACTAGCGGGCCGGGACGTAGGGCAGTTCTTC
TRBJ2-5 | . | TRBV27 | . | CACTSRETQYF | TGTGCCTGCACTAGCAGGGAGACCCAGTACTTC
TRBJ1-4 | . | TRBV7-9 | TRBD1 | CASSLEDRILFF | TGTGCCAGCAGCTTAGAGGACAGGATCCTGTTTTTT
TRBJ1-5 | . | TRBV19 | TRBD1 | CATNRGSNQPQHF | TGTGCCACTAACAGGGGGAGCAATCAGCCCCAGCATTTT
TRBJ2-1 | . | TRBV18 | TRBD2 | CASSPPLGAGGYNEQFF | TGTGCCAGCTCACCACCCCTGGGAGCGGGAGGGTACAATGAGCAGTTCTTC
TRBJ2-5 | . | TRBV2 | TRBD2 | CASRPPAGGETQYF | TGTGCCAGCAGACCACCAGCGGGAGGCGAGACCCAGTACTTC
TRBJ1-6 | once | TRBV7-2 | . | CASSLGAENGSPLHF | TGTGCCAGCAGCTTAGGGGCAGAAAACGGTTCACCCCTCCACTTT
TRBJ2-7 | . | TRBV18 | TRBD1 | CASSGQDFYEQYF | TGTGCCAGCTCGGGACAGGACTTCTACGAGCAGTACTTC
TRBJ2-2 | . | TRBV5-6 | TRBD1 | CASSLRLQGRYSGELFF | TGTGCCAGCAGCCTACGGTTACAGGGGAGATATTCCGGGGAGCTGTTTTTT
TRBJ2-2 | once | TRBV7-9 | . | CASSLSGGSGAYTGELFF | TGTGCCAGCAGCTTAAGTGGAGGGTCGGGAGCGTACACCGGGGAGCTGTTTTTT
TRBJ1-1 | . | TRBV29-1 | . | CSVENRMNTEAFF | TGCAGCGTTGAGAACAGGATGAACACTGAAGCTTTCTTT
TRBJ1-1 | . | TRBV30 | . | CAWSDQGLIEAFF | TGTGCCTGGAGTGATCAGGGGCTGATTGAAGCTTTCTTT
TRBJ2-3 | . | TRBV7-3 | . | CASSLTGAGVSSVYTQYF | TGTGCCAGCAGCTTAACTGGAGCGGGCGTATCCTCGGTGTATACGCAGTATTTT
TRBJ2-6 | . | TRBV9 | TRBD1 | CASSVKGSNGTDPSGANVLTF | TGTGCCAGCAGCGTAAAGGGTTCAAACGGGACAGACCCGTCTGGGGCCAACGTCCTGACTTTC
TRBJ1-1 | . | TRBV7-9 | . | CATGGSNTEAFF | TGTGCCACCGGGGGGTCGAACACTGAAGCTTTCTTT
TRBJ2-7 | . | TRBV2 | TRBD2 | CASSPRSGTSTYEQYF | TGTGCCAGCAGTCCCCGTAGCGGGACAAGTACCTACGAGCAGTACTTC